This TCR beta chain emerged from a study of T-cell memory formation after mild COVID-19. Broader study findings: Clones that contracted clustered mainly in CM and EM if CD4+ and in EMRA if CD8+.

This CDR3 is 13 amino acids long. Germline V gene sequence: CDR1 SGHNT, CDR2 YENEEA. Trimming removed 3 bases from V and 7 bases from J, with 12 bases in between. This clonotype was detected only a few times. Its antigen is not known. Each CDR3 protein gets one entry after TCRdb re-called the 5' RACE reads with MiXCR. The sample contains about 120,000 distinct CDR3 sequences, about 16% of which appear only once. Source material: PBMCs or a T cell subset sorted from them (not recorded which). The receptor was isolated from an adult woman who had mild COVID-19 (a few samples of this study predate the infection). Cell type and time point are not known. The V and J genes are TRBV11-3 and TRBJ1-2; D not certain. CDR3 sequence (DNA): TGTGCCAGCAGCTTCGGCCGGGGTGGTGGCTACACCTTC. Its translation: CASSFGRGGGYTF.